A single sample is the source of the 26 T cell receptor beta chains below, sequenced in a study of T cells in Graves' hyperthyroidism and ophthalmopathy. Amplified TCR beta CDR3 regions came from RNA transcripts. HTBI primers were employed in a first-round RT-PCR of the TCR CDR3. TCRdb ran MiXCR on the multiplex PCR reads and lists one entry per CDR3 protein. The sample carries roughly 600,000 distinct CDR3 sequences, approximately 14% recorded once. Sequencing input: blood. Every receptor here comes from a woman in her fifties or sixties with Graves' ophthalmopathy.

This clonotype has ten or more counts. This sequence joins TRBV5-1 and TRBJ2-7; D is ambiguous. CDR3 length: 14 residues. Trimming took 0 bases from V and 0 from J, leaving 7 bases between them. Per the germline V gene, CDR1 is SGHRS and CDR2 is YFSETQ. The CDR3 DNA reads TGCGCCAGCAGCTTGGCCTGGACCTCCTACGAGCAGTACTTC. Its protein product is CASSLAWTSYEQYF.

The chain employs TRBV9 and TRBJ1-1, with 8 bases that match TRBD1. The ends lost 0 bases at V and 4 bases at J; junction bases unmatched: 5. The CDR3 is 15 amino acids. Germline V gives CDR1 SGDLS, CDR2 YYNGEE. The CDR3 region has the DNA TGTGCCAGCAGCGTAGTAACAGGGGGGGGCACTGAAGCTTTCTTT. It specifies CASSVVTGGGTEAFF. Full variable domain (missing parts from reference TRBV9 and TRBJ1-1): DSGVTQTPKHLITATGQRVTLRCSPRSGDLSVYWYQQSLDQGLQFLIQYYNGEERAKGNILERFSAQQFPDLHSELNLSSLELGDSALYFCASSVVTGGGTEAFFGQGTRLTVV.

This clonotype was counted at least ten times. The rearrangement joins TRBV2 to TRBJ1-5; possibly TRBD1 for D (6 bases). Germline lookup yields CDR1 SNHLY and CDR2 FYNNEI. V was pared by 4 bases and J by 7 bases, with 14 bases between. This CDR3 has 14 amino acids. Here the CDR3 reads CASSVGGGGQPQHF. CDR3 nucleotide sequence: TGTGCCAGCAGTGTGGGAGGGGGAGGACAGCCCCAGCATTTT.

This clonotype was seen a few times. The V and J genes are TRBV7-2 and TRBJ2-1; TRBD2 might be the D (6 bases). The ends were cut back, 3 bases at V and 0 bases at J, with 12 bases in the middle. From germline, CDR1 is SGHTA and CDR2 FQGNSA. The CDR3 spans 16 residues. This chain's CDR3 is CASSFRVGSSYNEQFF. CDR3 nucleotides: TGTGCCAGCAGCTTTAGGGTCGGGAGCTCCTACAATGAGCAGTTCTTC.

CDR3 DNA sequence: TGTGCCAGCAGTTCCTGGGACAGAAAAGAGACCCAGTACTTC. Translating it yields CASSSWDRKETQYF. The chain joins TRBV27 to TRBJ2-5; 7 bases map to TRBD1. Germline V lookup: CDR1 MNHEY, CDR2 SMNVEV (reference sequence). CDR3 length: 14 residues. V shed 4 bases, J shed 3 bases, and the junction held 5 bases outside the gene matches.

The sample holds many counts of this clonotype. This rearrangement joins TRBV20-1 to TRBJ1-1, with D maybe TRBD1 (6 bases). CDR3 size: 14 residues. Trimming stripped 2 bases from V and 1 base from J, with 11 bases between. Germline V gives CDR1 DFQATT, CDR2 SNEGSKA (reference sequence). The CDR3 here is CSARQQGPNTEAFF. The DNA for the CDR3 is TGCAGTGCTAGACAACAGGGACCGAACACTGAAGCTTTCTTT.

This sequence joins TRBV19 and TRBJ2-2; TRBD2 is a possible D gene (6 bases). This CDR3 has 15 residues. Per the germline V gene, CDR1 is LNHDA and CDR2 is SQIVND (reference sequence). V was trimmed by 0 bases and J by 3 bases, leaving 8 bases between them. CDR3 sequence: CASSIEGEDTGELFF. For the CDR3, the DNA is TGTGCCAGTAGTATAGAGGGGGAGGACACCGGGGAGCTGTTTTTT.

This clonotype has ten or more counts. V usage is TRBV7-8 and J usage is TRBJ2-3, with 8 bases fitting TRBD1. This CDR3 has 17 amino acids. Per germline, CDR1 SGHVS and CDR2 FQNEAQ. V gave up 1 base and J gave up 3 bases; unmatched junction bases: 9. In DNA, the CDR3 is TGTGCCAGCAGCTTAGGGGGCCGCGGACAGGGTACAGATACGCAGTATTTT. Amino acids: CASSLGGRGQGTDTQYF.

This clonotype was observed many times. This chain links TRBV5-5 with TRBJ2-2, with 11 bases fitting TRBD2. V gave up 4 bases and J gave up 5 bases; unmatched junction bases: 4. The CDR3 has 15 amino acids. Germline assignment: CDR1 SGHKS and CDR2 YYEKEE (reference sequence). Written as DNA, the CDR3 is TGTGCCAGCAGCCCTCTAGCGGGAGGAACCGGGGAGCTGTTTTTT. Its protein product is CASSPLAGGTGELFF.

At least ten counts were recorded for this clonotype. The rearrangement uses TRBV12-3 or TRBV12-4 and TRBJ2-3; D could derive from TRBD1 or TRBD2 (5 bases each). The CDR3 covers 13 residues. With 6 bases removed from V and 7 bases from J, the gap between germline ends came to 14 bases. Written as DNA, the CDR3 is TGTGCCAGCAGACCGCCGGGACCACATACGCAGTATTTT. It codes for CASRPPGPHTQYF.

This clonotype was detected many times. V usage is TRBV18 and J usage is TRBJ2-1; 8 nucleotides line up with TRBD1. The CDR3 consists of 13 residues. V was pared by 4 bases and J by 13 bases, with 9 bases of the junction left unmatched. The germline CDR1 and CDR2 sequences are KGHSH and LQKENI. In DNA form, the CDR3 reads TGTGCCAGCTCACAGGGACAGGTAGAAAATCAGTTCTTC. Its protein product is CASSQGQVENQFF.

This clonotype has a count of ten or more. The J gene is TRBJ1-3, the V gene TRBV7-2; D remains unclear. Germline V gene data show CDR1 as SGHTA and CDR2 as FQGNSA. V lost 3 bases, J lost 4 bases, and 13 bases lay in between. This CDR3 contains 15 residues. The CDR3, as DNA: TGTGCCAGCAGCTTCCGGGAAACGGAGGGAAACACCATATATTTT. Its protein is CASSFRETEGNTIYF.

This clonotype was seen a few times. The chain combines TRBV20-1 with TRBJ2-7; 7 bases line up with TRBD1. The J segment lost 2 bases and the V segment lost 5 bases, leaving 6 bases of the junction unmatched. The V gene's germline CDR1 is DFQATT and CDR2 SNEGSKA (reference sequence). This CDR3 has 13 residues. CDR3 DNA sequence: TGCAGTGCTCAGGACAGGCTGACCTACGAGCAGTACTTC. Its protein is CSAQDRLTYEQYF.

This clonotype appeared a few times. The rearrangement uses TRBV20-1 and TRBJ1-6; D is unclear. V was clipped by 3 bases and J by 5 bases, with 8 bases between them. The CDR3 runs to 13 residues. Germline assignment: CDR1 DFQATT and CDR2 SNEGSKA (reference sequence). In DNA form, the CDR3 reads TGCAGTGCTAGGGCCGGGAATAATTCACCCCTCCACTTT. It codes for CSARAGNNSPLHF.

The rearrangement joins TRBV20-1 to TRBJ1-4; TRBD1 aligns across 9 bases. V lost 5 bases, J lost 5 bases, and 6 bases stayed unmatched. This CDR3 comprises 14 residues. Germline assignment: CDR1 DFQATT and CDR2 SNEGSKA (reference sequence). CDR3 in amino acids: CSALRTGANEKLFF. The CDR3 coding sequence is TGCAGTGCTCTACGGACAGGGGCGAATGAAAAACTGTTTTTT.

This clonotype was found a few times. In DNA, the CDR3 is TGCGGACTCGAAGAGCCTGGGGCCAACGTCCTGACTTTC. This codes for CGLEEPGANVLTF. This sequence joins TRBV20-1 and TRBJ2-6; the D gene is possibly TRBD2 (5 bases). This CDR3 has 13 residues. Germline V gene lookup returns CDR1 DFQATT and CDR2 SNEGSKA (reference sequence).

This clonotype has a count of ten or more. V gene TRBV5-6 combines with J gene TRBJ1-5, with TRBD1 identical over 7 bases. J was trimmed by 7 bases and V by 4 bases; bases with no gene match: 8. Germline assignment: CDR1 SGHDT and CDR2 YYEEEE. The CDR3 is made up of 14 amino acids. This CDR3 reads CASSPQGMGQPQHF. In nucleotides, the CDR3 is TGTGCCAGCAGCCCACAGGGGATGGGGCAGCCCCAGCATTTT.

The J gene is TRBJ1-5, the V gene TRBV18, with TRBD1 matching over 9 bases. CDR3 length: 16 residues. After removal of 8 bases from V and 3 bases from J, the junction contained 11 bases not matched to a gene. CDR1 is KGHSH, CDR2 LQKENI, per germline. The CDR3 is CASTEQGASNNQPQHF. The DNA of the CDR3 is TGTGCCAGCACTGAACAGGGGGCTAGTAACAATCAGCCCCAGCATTTT.

At least ten counts were recorded for this clonotype. The V gene is TRBV2, the J gene TRBJ1-1, with TRBD1 as a possible D gene (6 bases). CDR1 SNHLY and CDR2 FYNNEI come from the germline V gene. The ends were cut back, 6 bases at V and 7 bases at J, with 15 bases in the middle. This CDR3 is built from 13 residues. The DNA of the CDR3 is TGTGCCAGCAGCACCCCCGGGGGCGGTGAAGCTTTCTTT. This encodes CASSTPGGGEAFF.

The chain joins TRBV6-4 to TRBJ2-2; D ambiguous. V shed 7 bases and J shed 2 bases, with 11 bases lying between them. This CDR3 contains 14 residues. Per the germline V gene, CDR1 is MRHNA and CDR2 is SNTAGT. The CDR3 region has the DNA TGTGCCAGCAAAAAAGGAGTAAACACCGGGGAGCTGTTTTTT. Protein: CASKKGVNTGELFF.

This clonotype was found many times. This chain links TRBV10-3 with TRBJ2-1; 13 bases are a match to TRBD2. Germline V gives CDR1 ENHRY, CDR2 SYGVKD. CDR3 length: 16 amino acids. J gave up 3 bases and V 5 bases, and 4 bases lay outside the gene matches. The CDR3 region has the DNA TGTGCCATCAGTCCAGGACTAGCGGGAGTCTACAATGAGCAGTTCTTC. This sequence encodes CAISPGLAGVYNEQFF.

This clonotype appeared many times. The J gene is TRBJ2-1, the V gene TRBV6-2 or TRBV6-3; 8 positions match TRBD1. The CDR3 runs to 15 residues. CDR1 and CDR2 from the germline V gene are MNHEY and SVGEGT. Trimming at V came to 7 bases and at J to 3 bases, leaving 8 bases not matched to a gene. In DNA form, the CDR3 reads TGTGCCAGCAATGGACAGGGTTGGAACTACAATGAGCAGTTCTTC. This gives the protein CASNGQGWNYNEQFF.

The table lists this clonotype with a few counts. This chain links TRBV20-1 with TRBJ1-4, with D possibly matching TRBD1 (6 bases). CDR3 length: 13 amino acids. Germline CDR1 DFQATT, CDR2 SNEGSKA (reference sequence). Trimming removed 3 bases from V and 8 bases from J, with 13 bases in between. For the CDR3, the DNA is TGCAGTGCTAGGGGCCCTCAGGGGGAAAAACTGTTTTTT. Protein sequence: CSARGPQGEKLFF.

V gene TRBV24-1 combines with J gene TRBJ2-1; 10 nucleotides line up with TRBD2. The CDR3 runs to 17 residues. Germline CDR1 KGHDR, CDR2 SFDVKD. J gave up 5 bases and V 0 bases, and 6 bases lay outside the gene matches. The CDR3 DNA sequence: TGTGCCACCAGTGATTTGGCTATAGCGGGAGGCAACAATGAGCAGTTCTTC. Protein: CATSDLAIAGGNNEQFF.

This clonotype has at least ten counts. The chain is built from TRBV2 and TRBJ1-1, with a possible D match to TRBD1 (6 bases). The CDR3 sequence is 14 residues long. In germline, CDR1 is SNHLY, CDR2 FYNNEI. V was cut by 6 bases and J by 1 base, with 12 bases left in between. CDR3 region: CASRYDRQNTEAFF. The CDR3 bases are TGTGCCAGCAGGTATGACAGGCAGAACACTGAAGCTTTCTTT. Combining the CDR3 with reference TRBV2 and TRBJ1-1 gives the whole variable domain EPEVTQTPSHQVTQMGQEVILRCVPISNHLYFYWYRQILGQKVEFLVSFYNNEISEKSEIFDDQFSVERPDGSNFTLKIRSTKLEDSAMYFCASRYDRQNTEAFFGQGTRLTVV.

Ten or more counts support this clonotype. This sequence joins TRBV3-1 and TRBJ1-4; 11 bases line up with TRBD1. This CDR3 spans 15 amino acids. The germline V gene has CDR1 LGHDT and CDR2 YNNKEL (reference sequence). V was pared by 4 bases and J by 6 bases, with 4 bases of the junction left unmatched. The CDR3 spells CASSLRTGGHEKLFF. The CDR3 region has the DNA TGTGCCAGCAGCCTACGGACAGGGGGCCATGAAAAACTGTTTTTT.